This T cell receptor (beta chain) was captured by sequencing in a study of technical replicates of blood from a handful of donors. Trimming left V 1 base short and J 8 bases short, with 17 bases between. This CDR3 has 15 residues. Germline loops: CDR1 MGHDK, CDR2 SYGVNS. Here immunoSEQ multiplex PCR was the method, and the copy in TCRdb shows in-frame clones only, minus some. The repertoire holds about 68,000 clones, 95% to 97% seen once, with about 0.26% in the top ten. This clone has only one observation. The TCR comes from a human donor in good health. The specimen sequenced was T cells isolated from PBMCs. The chain links TRBV25-1 to TRBJ1-2; D is uncertain. Here the CDR3 reads CASSEFDARNGGYTF. CDR3 nucleotides: TGTGCCAGCAGTGAATTTGACGCCCGAAACGGGGGCTACACCTTC.